Below, 21 T cell receptor beta chains from the same sample are listed, as sequenced in a study of monozygotic twins with inflammatory bowel disease. TCRdb reprocessed the 5' RACE reads, keeping one entry per CDR3 protein, no DNA. Seen in this sample are 110,000 to 150,000 distinct CDR3 sequences; the ten most common clones hold more than 1%. The sample was blood. The receptors stem from a human donor with ulcerative colitis or Crohn's disease, or a healthy co-twin of an affected twin (not recorded which).

V and J are TRBV20-1 and TRBJ2-7; TCRdb designates TRBD2, a call that cannot be tested without DNA. In germline, CDR1 is DFQATT, CDR2 SNEGSKA (reference sequence). The CDR3 runs to 14 residues. The CDR3 loop is CSARALAGAYEQYF.

This chain links TRBV7-8 with TRBJ2-1; TCRdb's assignment of TRBD2 cannot be checked, as there is no DNA. This CDR3 is 14 amino acids long. From germline, CDR1 is SGHVS and CDR2 FQNEAQ. CDR3 loop: CASSLAIGGGEQFF.

V is TRBV20-1 and J is TRBJ2-7; TCRdb's assignment of TRBD1 cannot be checked, as there is no DNA. The CDR3 is 14 amino acids. CDR1 DFQATT and CDR2 SNEGSKA come from the germline V gene (reference sequence). CDR3 in amino acids: CSAQDRFNSYEQYF.

CDR3 region: CATSTDALAGGLYEQYF. This chain links TRBV15 with TRBJ2-7; TCRdb designates TRBD2, a call that cannot be tested without DNA. Germline loops: CDR1 LNHNV, CDR2 YYDKDF (reference sequence). This CDR3 has 17 residues.

This sequence joins TRBV28 and TRBJ1-4. The CDR3 loop spans 14 amino acids. Germline V gene sequence: CDR1 MDHEN, CDR2 SYDVKM. CDR3 sequence reads: CASRRGRLGEKLFF. The full variable domain, with the rest looked up from reference TRBV28 and TRBJ1-4, is DVKVTQSSRYLVKRTGEKVFLECVQDMDHENMFWYRQDPGLGLRLIYFSYDVKMKEKGDIPEGYSVSREKKERFSLILESASTNQTSMYLCASRRGRLGEKLFFGSGTQLSVL.

This chain uses TRBV28 with TRBJ2-1; TCRdb's assignment of TRBD2 cannot be checked, as there is no DNA. The CDR3 has 15 residues. The V gene's germline CDR1 is MDHEN and CDR2 SYDVKM. CDR3 in amino acids: CASSWYGREGNEQFF.

The chain joins TRBV6-1 to TRBJ2-1; TCRdb's assignment of TRBD2 cannot be checked, as there is no DNA. Germline assignment: CDR1 MNHNS and CDR2 SASEGT. The CDR3 has 14 amino acids. CDR3 amino acids: CASNLAGKFNEQFF.

V is TRBV7-7 and J is TRBJ2-1; no DNA is available, so the TRBD2 call from TCRdb remains unchecked. The germline V gene encodes CDR1 SSHAT and CDR2 FNYEAQ (reference sequence). The CDR3 runs 13 residues. The CDR3 sequence: CASSLGLVNEQFF.

The gene calls are TRBV24-1 and TRBJ2-3; the D call from TCRdb, TRBD1, cannot be confirmed without DNA. Germline assignment: CDR1 KGHDR and CDR2 SFDVKD. The CDR3 extends over 15 amino acids. The chain's CDR3 is CATSDWTGAGDTQYF.

The rearrangement joins TRBV5-1 to TRBJ2-1. Germline CDR1 and CDR2: SGHRS and YFSETQ. This CDR3 comprises 14 residues. The CDR3 loop is CASSWGTRRDEQFF.

The chain has TRBV5-1 and TRBJ1-2; TCRdb's D call, TRBD1, is unchecked because there is no DNA. The CDR3 consists of 13 residues. CDR1 and CDR2 (germline): SGHRS, YFSETQ. The CDR3: CASSLADSYGYTF.

The rearrangement links TRBV19 to TRBJ1-5; TCRdb's D gene call, TRBD1, goes unchecked for lack of DNA. CDR1 LNHDA and CDR2 SQIVND come from the germline V gene (reference sequence). This CDR3 has 13 amino acids. This CDR3 reads CASKGASNQPQHF.

This chain links TRBV12-3 or TRBV12-4 with TRBJ2-2; without DNA, the TCRdb call of TRBD2 cannot be checked. This CDR3 has 16 amino acids. The CDR3 region is CASRGTGTSASGELFF.

V and J are TRBV6-5 and TRBJ1-1; TCRdb indicates TRBD1, and absent DNA this call remains unverified. CDR1 and CDR2 (germline): MNHEY, SVGAGI. The CDR3 covers 14 residues. The CDR3 sequence: CASSYSGQGPEAFF.

J is TRBJ2-1 and V is TRBV7-9; TCRdb selects TRBD1, and the lack of DNA leaves this call unchecked. Germline CDR1 SEHNR, CDR2 FQNEAQ (reference sequence). CDR3 length: 16 amino acids. The CDR3 loop is CASSLQGSPFYNEQFF.

The rearrangement uses TRBV6-1 and TRBJ1-2; without DNA, the TCRdb call of TRBD1 cannot be checked. The CDR3 covers 18 residues. Germline assignment: CDR1 MNHNS and CDR2 SASEGT. CDR3 residues: CASIESRDRALPDYGYTF.

The chain employs TRBV7-2 and TRBJ2-7. Per the germline V gene, CDR1 is SGHTA and CDR2 is FQGNSA. This CDR3 is built from 14 residues. The CDR3 sequence: CASSFQDGTYEQYF.

The V and J genes are TRBV6-1 and TRBJ2-1; the D gene TCRdb calls, TRBD2, cannot be checked with no DNA. The germline V gene encodes CDR1 MNHNS and CDR2 SASEGT. The CDR3 has 16 amino acids. Here the CDR3 reads CASRLTSGSSYNEQFF.

The chain recombines TRBV9 with TRBJ2-7; TCRdb's D call, TRBD2, is unchecked because there is no DNA. In germline, CDR1 is SGDLS, CDR2 YYNGEE. The CDR3 contains 13 residues. The CDR3 sequence: CASSMRDGYEQYF.

The rearrangement uses TRBV5-5 and TRBJ1-5; there is no DNA to check the TCRdb D call of TRBD1. In germline, CDR1 is SGHKS, CDR2 YYEKEE (reference sequence). CDR3 length equals 14 residues. CDR3 region: CASSDRGQGQPQHF.

The chain combines TRBV7-3 with TRBJ1-1. The CDR3 spans 13 residues. Germline V lookup: CDR1 SGHTA, CDR2 FQGTGA. The CDR3: CASSSRQGTEAFF.